This TCR beta chain was observed in a study of blood T cells in healthy people across ages. The J segment lost 2 bases and the V segment lost 4 bases, leaving 9 bases of the junction unmatched. Germline V lookup: CDR1 SGHRS, CDR2 YFSETQ. The CDR3 runs to 16 residues. Sample-barcoded 5' priming and a J-beta primer mix drove a second PCR of roughly 6 to 12 cycles. All samples gave at least 2.5 million CDR3-containing paired-end reads. TCRdb analysed the 5' RACE reads with MiXCR anew, one entry per CDR3 protein. The sample yields hundreds of thousands of distinct CDR3 sequences, about 30% seen once. This clonotype was found many times. Antigen unknown. General study findings and limits: Estimated diversity, derived from one million T cells, was regarded as an underestimate. Compared with aged donors, long-lived donors showed fewer expanded clones, suggesting selection.

This TCR came from a woman of 80 years or more in good health. The source material was blood. The chain links TRBV5-1 to TRBJ2-5; TRBD2 matches at 9 bases. The CDR3 sequence: CASSPLASGEQETQYF. CDR3 coding DNA: TGCGCCAGCAGCCCCCTCGCTAGCGGGGAACAAGAGACCCAGTACTTC.